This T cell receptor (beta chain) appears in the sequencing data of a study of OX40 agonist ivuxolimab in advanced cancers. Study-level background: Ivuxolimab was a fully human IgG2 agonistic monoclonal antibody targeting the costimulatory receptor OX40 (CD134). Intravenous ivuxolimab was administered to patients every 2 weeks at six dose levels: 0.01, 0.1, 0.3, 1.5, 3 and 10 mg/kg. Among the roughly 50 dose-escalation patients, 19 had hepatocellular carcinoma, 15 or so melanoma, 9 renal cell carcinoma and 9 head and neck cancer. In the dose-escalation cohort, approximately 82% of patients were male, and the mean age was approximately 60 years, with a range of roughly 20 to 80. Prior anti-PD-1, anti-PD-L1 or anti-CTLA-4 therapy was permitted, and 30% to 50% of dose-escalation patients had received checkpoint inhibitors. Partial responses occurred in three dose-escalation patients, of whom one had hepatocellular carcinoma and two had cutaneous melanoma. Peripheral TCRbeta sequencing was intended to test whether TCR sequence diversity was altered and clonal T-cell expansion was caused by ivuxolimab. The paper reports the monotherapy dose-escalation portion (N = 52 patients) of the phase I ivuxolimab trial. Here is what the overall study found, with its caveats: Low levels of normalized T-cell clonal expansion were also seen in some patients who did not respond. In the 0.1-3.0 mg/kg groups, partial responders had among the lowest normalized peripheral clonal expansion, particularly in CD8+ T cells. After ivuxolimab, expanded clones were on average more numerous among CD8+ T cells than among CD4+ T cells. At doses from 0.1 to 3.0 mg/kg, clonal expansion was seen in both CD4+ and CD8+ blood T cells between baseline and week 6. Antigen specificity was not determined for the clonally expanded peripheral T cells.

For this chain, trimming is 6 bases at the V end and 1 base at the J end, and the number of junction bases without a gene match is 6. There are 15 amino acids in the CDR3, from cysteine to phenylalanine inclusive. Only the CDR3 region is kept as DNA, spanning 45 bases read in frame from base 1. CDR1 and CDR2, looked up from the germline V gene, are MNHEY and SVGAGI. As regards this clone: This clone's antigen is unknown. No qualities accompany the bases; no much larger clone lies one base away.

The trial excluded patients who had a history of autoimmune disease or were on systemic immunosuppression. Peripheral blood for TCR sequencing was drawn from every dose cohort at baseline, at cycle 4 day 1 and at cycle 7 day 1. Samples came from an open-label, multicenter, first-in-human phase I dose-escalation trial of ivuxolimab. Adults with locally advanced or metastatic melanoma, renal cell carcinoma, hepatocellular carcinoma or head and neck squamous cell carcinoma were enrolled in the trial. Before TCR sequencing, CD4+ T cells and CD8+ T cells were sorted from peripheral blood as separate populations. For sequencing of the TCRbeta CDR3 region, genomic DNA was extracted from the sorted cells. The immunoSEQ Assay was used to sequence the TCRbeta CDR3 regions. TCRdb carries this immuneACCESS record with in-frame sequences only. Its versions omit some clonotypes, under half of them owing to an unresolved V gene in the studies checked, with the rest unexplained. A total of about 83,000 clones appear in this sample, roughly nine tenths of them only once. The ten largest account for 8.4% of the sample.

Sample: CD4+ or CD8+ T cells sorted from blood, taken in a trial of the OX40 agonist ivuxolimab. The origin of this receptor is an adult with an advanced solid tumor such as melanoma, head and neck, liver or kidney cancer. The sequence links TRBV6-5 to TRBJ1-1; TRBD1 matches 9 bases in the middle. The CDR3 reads CASRLQGAANTEAFF. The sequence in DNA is TGTGCCAGCAGGCTACAGGGGGCCGCGAACACTGAAGCTTTCTTT.